These T cell receptor beta chains were read from a single sample in a study of T cells in Graves' hyperthyroidism and ophthalmopathy. TCRdb called the multiplex PCR reads again in MiXCR, with one record for every CDR3 protein. The repertoire holds roughly 420,000 distinct CDR3 sequences, with roughly 13% as singletons. The sequencing input was blood. The receptor source for this set is a woman under 30 with Graves' hyperthyroidism. Each CDR3 is given with its conserved first and last residue. Each record gives: CDR3 protein, CDR3 DNA, J gene, D gene, V gene, clone size. A D gene is named only where the DNA matches it firmly. Clone sizes are given selectively: once, few, many, or a class where the clone is expanded.

CASSGTSGRADGETQYF	TGTGCCAGCAGTGGCACTAGCGGGAGGGCCGATGGAGAGACCCAGTACTTC	TRBJ2-5	TRBD2	TRBV6-1	many
CASSVGSLNYGYTF	TGTGCCAGCAGTGTAGGGAGCTTAAACTATGGCTACACCTTC	TRBJ1-2	NA	TRBV12-3/TRBV12-4	many
CASSESGRGDTDTQYF	TGTGCCAGCAGCGAAAGCGGGAGAGGGGACACAGATACGCAGTATTTT	TRBJ2-3	TRBD2	TRBV9	few
CASSLSLTSVAKNIQYF	TGTGCCAGCAGTCTCTCGCTGACTAGCGTAGCCAAAAACATTCAGTACTTC	TRBJ2-4	TRBD2	TRBV6-2/TRBV6-3	many
CATFRENEQYF	TGTGCCACCTTCAGGGAGAATGAGCAGTACTTC	TRBJ2-7	NA	TRBV7-8	NA
CASTQSTGSRGYTF	TGTGCCAGTACCCAATCGACAGGGTCGCGTGGCTACACCTTC	TRBJ1-2	TRBD1	TRBV19	NA
CSARDGNRGNSPLHF	TGCAGTGCTAGAGATGGGAACAGGGGGAATTCACCCCTCCACTTT	TRBJ1-6	TRBD1	TRBV20-1	many
CASSSIGSLDEQYF	TGTGCCAGCAGTAGTATAGGGTCCCTGGACGAGCAGTACTTC	TRBJ2-7	NA	TRBV6-1	many
CASSLSFSDLPNTGELFF	TGTGCCAGCAGCTTAAGTTTCAGTGACTTGCCGAACACCGGGGAGCTGTTTTTT	TRBJ2-2	NA	TRBV5-5	few
CSASSGLAGGTYEQYF	TGCAGTGCTAGTTCCGGACTAGCGGGAGGAACCTACGAGCAGTACTTC	TRBJ2-7	TRBD2	TRBV20-1	many